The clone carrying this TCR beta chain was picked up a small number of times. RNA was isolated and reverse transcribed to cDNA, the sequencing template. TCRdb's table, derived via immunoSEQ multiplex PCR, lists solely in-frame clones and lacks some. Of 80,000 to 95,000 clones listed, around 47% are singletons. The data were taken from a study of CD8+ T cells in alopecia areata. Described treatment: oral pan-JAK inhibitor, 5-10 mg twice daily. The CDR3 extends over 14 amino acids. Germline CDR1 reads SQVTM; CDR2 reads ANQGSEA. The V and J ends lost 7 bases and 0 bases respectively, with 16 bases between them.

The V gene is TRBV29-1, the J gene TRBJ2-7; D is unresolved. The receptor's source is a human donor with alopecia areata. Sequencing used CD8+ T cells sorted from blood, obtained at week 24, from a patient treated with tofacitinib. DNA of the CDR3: TGCAGCGCCGTAACCCGCAGGTCCTCCTACGAGCAGTACTTC. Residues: CSAVTRRSSYEQYF.